Included here is one T cell receptor beta chain sequence, with context. Its matching antigen is unknown. This CDR3 contains 13 residues. The V gene's germline CDR1 is SGHTA and CDR2 FQGNSA. Trimming shortened V by 2 bases and J by 5 bases, and 8 bases separated the two germline ends. The source of the sample is a study of blood T cells in healthy people across ages. General study results and limits: CMV status of donors was unknown, possibly confounding expanded clonotype changes.

Each sample yielded at least 6 million isolated PBMCs. Combining a sample-barcoded 5' primer with a J-beta primer mix, a second PCR ran for about 6 to 12 cycles. TCRdb reprocessed the 5' RACE reads with MiXCR, giving one entry per CDR3 protein. Among 950,000 to 1,200,000 distinct CDR3 sequences listed, around two fifths were seen once. This sequence joins TRBV7-2 and TRBJ2-3, with D unresolved. The sample was blood. This clonotype was sampled from a man aged 18 to 29 in good health. The CDR3 is CASSLNSEDTQYF. The DNA for the CDR3 is TGTGCCAGCAGCTTAAATTCGGAAGATACGCAGTATTTT.